The source of this T cell receptor (beta chain) is a study of blood T cell repertoires in COVID-19. The V end was cut by 3 bases, the J end by 1 base, with 13 bases between. This CDR3 spans 15 amino acids. Germline assignment: CDR1 LGHDT and CDR2 YNNKEL (reference sequence). Source study methods: Amplification of reference gene primers provided the estimated nucleated cell counts. Clones were sequenced by immunoSEQ multiplex PCR, and TCRdb holds only the in-frame ones, with some missing. The DNA was the basis for D and trimming; V, J and clone size are from that table. The sample has approximately 160,000 clones, 85% to 95% seen once.

The origin of this receptor is a man aged 45-65 years with acute or convalescent COVID-19. The sequenced material came from peripheral blood. The chain employs TRBV3-1 (or the pseudogene TRBV3-2) and TRBJ2-7; D might be TRBD1 (6 bases). The CDR3 DNA reads TGTGCCAGCAGCCAGGGGGCGATACGGTCCTACGAGCAGTACGTC. Translating gives CASSQGAIRSYEQYV.